A few counts support the clone carrying this T cell receptor (beta chain). TCRdb recomputed calls from the 5' RACE reads with MiXCR, one row per CDR3 protein. The sample yields approximately 80,000 distinct CDR3 sequences, roughly 10% seen once. The CDR3 runs 13 residues. CDR1 is SQVTM, CDR2 ANQGSEA, per germline. Germline trimming cut 4 bases from V and 4 bases from J; bases unmatched to any gene: 4. The data were taken from a study of early T cells in non-severe SARS-CoV-2 infection. Study at large: Sequencing input comprised bulk RNA from unsorted whole blood; chain pairing was not available.

This clonotype originated in an adult who was a healthcare worker with PCR-confirmed SARS-CoV-2 infection or an uninfected control (not recorded which). The chain recombines TRBV29-1 with TRBJ2-3; 8 positions match TRBD2. The starting material was whole blood, obtained at baseline. DNA for the CDR3: TGCAGCGTTGGGCGGGGGGTGTCAGATACGCAGTATTTT. This gives the protein CSVGRGVSDTQYF.